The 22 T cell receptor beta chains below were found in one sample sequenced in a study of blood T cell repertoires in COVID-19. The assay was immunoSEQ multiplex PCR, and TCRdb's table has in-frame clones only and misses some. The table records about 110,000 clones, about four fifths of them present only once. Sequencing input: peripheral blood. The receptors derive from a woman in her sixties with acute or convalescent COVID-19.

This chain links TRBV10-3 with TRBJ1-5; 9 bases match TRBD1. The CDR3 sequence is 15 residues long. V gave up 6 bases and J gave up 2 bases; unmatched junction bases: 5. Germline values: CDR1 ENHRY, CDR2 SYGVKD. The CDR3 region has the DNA TGTGCCATCAGCCCGGGACAGGGTGGCAATCAGCCCCAGCATTTT. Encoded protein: CAISPGQGGNQPQHF.

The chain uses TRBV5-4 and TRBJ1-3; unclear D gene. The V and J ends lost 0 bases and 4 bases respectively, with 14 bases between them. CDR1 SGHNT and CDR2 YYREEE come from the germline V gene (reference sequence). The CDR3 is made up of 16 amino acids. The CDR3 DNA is TGTGCCAGCAGCTTGGCCCCATCAACTCTGGGAAACACCATATATTTT. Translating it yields CASSLAPSTLGNTIYF.

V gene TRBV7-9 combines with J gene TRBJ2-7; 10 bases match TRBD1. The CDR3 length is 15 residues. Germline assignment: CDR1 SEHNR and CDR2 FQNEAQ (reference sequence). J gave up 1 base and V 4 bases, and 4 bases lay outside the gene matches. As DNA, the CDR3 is TGTGCCAGCAGCTCGTGGACAGGGGGTTCCTACGAGCAGTACTTC. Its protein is CASSSWTGGSYEQYF.

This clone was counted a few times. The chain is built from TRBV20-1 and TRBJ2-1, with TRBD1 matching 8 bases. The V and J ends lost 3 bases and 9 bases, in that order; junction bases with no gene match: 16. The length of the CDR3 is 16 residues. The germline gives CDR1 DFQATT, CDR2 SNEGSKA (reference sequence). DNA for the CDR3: TGCAGTGCTAGTTCTAGGACGGGACAGGCTAGGGGTGAGCAGTTCTTC. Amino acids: CSASSRTGQARGEQFF.

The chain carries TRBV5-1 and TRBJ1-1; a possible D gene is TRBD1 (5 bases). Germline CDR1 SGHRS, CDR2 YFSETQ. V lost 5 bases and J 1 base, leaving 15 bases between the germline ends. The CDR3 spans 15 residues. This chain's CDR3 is CASRPRAGKNTEAFF. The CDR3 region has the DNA TGCGCCAGCAGACCCCGGGCAGGGAAGAACACTGAAGCTTTCTTT.

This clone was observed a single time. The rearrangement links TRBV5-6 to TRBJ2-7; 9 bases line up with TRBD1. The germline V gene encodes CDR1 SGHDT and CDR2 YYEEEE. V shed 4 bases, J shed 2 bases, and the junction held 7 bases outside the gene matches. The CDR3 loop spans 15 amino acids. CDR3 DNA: TGTGCCAGCAGCACAGACTACAGGGGGCCCTACGAGCAGTACTTC. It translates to CASSTDYRGPYEQYF.

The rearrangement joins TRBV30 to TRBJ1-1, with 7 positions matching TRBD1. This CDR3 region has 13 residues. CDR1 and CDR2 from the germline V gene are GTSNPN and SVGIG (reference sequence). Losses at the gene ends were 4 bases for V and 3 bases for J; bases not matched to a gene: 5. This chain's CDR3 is CAWKDRIYTEAFF. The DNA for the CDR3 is TGTGCCTGGAAGGACAGGATTTACACTGAAGCTTTCTTT.

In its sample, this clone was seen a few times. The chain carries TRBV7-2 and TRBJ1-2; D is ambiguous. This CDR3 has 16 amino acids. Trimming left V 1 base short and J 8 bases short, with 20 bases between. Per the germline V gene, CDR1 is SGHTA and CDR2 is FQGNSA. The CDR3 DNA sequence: TGTGCCAGCAGCTTAGATTTTGGTGCGAGGAGAACAGGCTACACCTTC. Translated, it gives CASSLDFGARRTGYTF.

The CDR3 sequence is CATPADSAGGLTETQYF. Written as DNA, the CDR3 is TGTGCCACCCCGGCGGACTCGGCCGGGGGGTTAACTGAGACCCAGTACTTC. The J gene is TRBJ2-5, the V gene TRBV2; 7 bases align to TRBD2. The CDR3 runs to 17 residues. The germline V gene has CDR1 SNHLY and CDR2 FYNNEI. The ends lost 10 bases at V and 5 bases at J; junction bases unmatched: 22.

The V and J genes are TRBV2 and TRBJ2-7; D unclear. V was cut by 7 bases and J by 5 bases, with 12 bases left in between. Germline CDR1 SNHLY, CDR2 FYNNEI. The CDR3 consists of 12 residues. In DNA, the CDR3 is TGTGCCAGCACGGTAACTGGTAACGAGCAGTACTTC. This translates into CASTVTGNEQYF.

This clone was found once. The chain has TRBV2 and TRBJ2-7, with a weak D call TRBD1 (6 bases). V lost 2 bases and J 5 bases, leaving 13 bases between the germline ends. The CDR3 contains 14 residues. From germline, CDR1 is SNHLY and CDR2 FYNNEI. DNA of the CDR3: TGTGCCAGCAGTGAACAGGGGCGTACGAACGAGCAGTACTTC. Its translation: CASSEQGRTNEQYF. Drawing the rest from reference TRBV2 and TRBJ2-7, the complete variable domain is EPEVTQTPSHQVTQMGQEVILRCVPISNHLYFYWYRQILGQKVEFLVSFYNNEISEKSEIFDDQFSVERPDGSNFTLKIRSTKLEDSAMYFCASSEQGRTNEQYFGPGTRLTVT.

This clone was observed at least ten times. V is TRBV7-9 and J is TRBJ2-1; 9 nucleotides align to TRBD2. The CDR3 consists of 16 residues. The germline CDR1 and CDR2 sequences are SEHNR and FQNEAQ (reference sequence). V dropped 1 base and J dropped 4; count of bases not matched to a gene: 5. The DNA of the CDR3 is TGTGCCAGCAGCTTAGATCTAGCGGGGCTTTACAATGAGCAGTTCTTC. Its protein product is CASSLDLAGLYNEQFF.

The CDR3 DNA reads as TGCGCCAGCAGCCCTAGCGGGGGCACAGATACGCAGTATTTT. Protein sequence: CASSPSGGTDTQYF. This rearrangement joins TRBV4-1 to TRBJ2-3; 9 bases are shared with TRBD2. V was pared by 4 bases and J by 1 base, with 0 bases of the junction left unmatched. This CDR3 is built from 14 residues. CDR1 is MGHRA, CDR2 YSYEKL, per germline.

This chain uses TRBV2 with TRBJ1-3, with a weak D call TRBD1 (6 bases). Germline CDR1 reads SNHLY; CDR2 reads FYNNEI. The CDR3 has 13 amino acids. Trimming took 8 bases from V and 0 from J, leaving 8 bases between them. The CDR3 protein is CASGGTSGNTIYF. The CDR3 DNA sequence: TGTGCCAGCGGGGGCACCTCTGGAAACACCATATATTTT.

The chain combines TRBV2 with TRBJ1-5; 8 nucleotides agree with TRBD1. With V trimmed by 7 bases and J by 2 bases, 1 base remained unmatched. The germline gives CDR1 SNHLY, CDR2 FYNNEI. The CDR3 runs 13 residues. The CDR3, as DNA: TGTGCCAGCACGGGACAGGGCAATCAGCCCCAGCATTTT. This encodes CASTGQGNQPQHF.

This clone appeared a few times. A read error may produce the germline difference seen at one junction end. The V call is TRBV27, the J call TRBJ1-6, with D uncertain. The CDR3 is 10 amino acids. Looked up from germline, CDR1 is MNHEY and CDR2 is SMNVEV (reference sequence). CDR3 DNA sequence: TGTGCCAGCAGACCTTCAGCCCTCCACTTT. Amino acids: CASRPSALHF.

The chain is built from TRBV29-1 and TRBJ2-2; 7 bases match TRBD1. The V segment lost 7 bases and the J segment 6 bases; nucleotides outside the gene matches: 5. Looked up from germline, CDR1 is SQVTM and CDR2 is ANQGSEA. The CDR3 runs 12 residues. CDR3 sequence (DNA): TGCAGCGGAGGGGGCGCGTCCGGGGAGCTGTTTTTT. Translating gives CSGGGASGELFF.

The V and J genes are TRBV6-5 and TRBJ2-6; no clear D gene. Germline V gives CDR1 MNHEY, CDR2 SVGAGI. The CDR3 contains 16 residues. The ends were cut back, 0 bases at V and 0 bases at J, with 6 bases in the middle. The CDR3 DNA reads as TGTGCCAGCAGTTACTCGATTAGCTCTGGGGCCAACGTCCTGACTTTC. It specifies CASSYSISSGANVLTF.

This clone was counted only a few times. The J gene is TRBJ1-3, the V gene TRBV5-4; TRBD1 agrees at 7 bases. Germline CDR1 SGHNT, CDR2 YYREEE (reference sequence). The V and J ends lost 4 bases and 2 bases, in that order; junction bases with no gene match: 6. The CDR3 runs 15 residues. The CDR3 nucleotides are TGTGCCAGCAGCCGGGACAGCCTGACTGGAAACACCATATATTTT. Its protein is CASSRDSLTGNTIYF.

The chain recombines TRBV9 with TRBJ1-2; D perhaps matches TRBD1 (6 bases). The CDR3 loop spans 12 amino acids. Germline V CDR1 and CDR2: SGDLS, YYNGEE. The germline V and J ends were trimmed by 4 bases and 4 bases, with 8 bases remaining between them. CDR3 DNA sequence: TGTGCCAGCAGCACGGACAGCTATGGCTACACCTTC. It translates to CASSTDSYGYTF.

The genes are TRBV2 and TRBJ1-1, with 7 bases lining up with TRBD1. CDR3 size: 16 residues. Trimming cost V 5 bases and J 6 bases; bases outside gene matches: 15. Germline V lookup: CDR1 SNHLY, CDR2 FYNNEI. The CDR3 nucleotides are TGTGCCAGCAGTCCCCAGACAGGGATAGTGTCTTCTGAAGCTTTCTTT. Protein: CASSPQTGIVSSEAFF.

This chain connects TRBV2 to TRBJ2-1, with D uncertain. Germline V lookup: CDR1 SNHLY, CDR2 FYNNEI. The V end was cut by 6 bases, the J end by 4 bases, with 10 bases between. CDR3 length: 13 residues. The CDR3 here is CASRQLLYNEQFF. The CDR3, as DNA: TGTGCCAGCAGACAGTTGCTATACAATGAGCAGTTCTTC.